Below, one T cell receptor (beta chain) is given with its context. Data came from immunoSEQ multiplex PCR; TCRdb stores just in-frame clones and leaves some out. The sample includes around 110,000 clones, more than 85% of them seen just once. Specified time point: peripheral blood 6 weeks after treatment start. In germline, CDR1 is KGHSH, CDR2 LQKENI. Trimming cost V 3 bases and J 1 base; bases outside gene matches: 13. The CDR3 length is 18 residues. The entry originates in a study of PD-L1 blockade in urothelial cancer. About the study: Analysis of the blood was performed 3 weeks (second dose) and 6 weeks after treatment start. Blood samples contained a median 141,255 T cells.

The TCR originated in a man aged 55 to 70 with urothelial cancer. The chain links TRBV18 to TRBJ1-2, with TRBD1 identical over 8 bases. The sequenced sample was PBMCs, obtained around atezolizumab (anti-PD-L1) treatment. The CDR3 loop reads CASSPTTGARYGNYGYTF. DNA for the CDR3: TGTGCCAGCTCACCGACGACAGGGGCGCGATATGGTAACTATGGCTACACCTTC.